These T cell receptor beta chains were read from a single sample in a study of T cell changes during pregnancy in multiple sclerosis. Sequencing used immunoSEQ multiplex PCR; TCRdb keeps in-frame clones, though not all of them. This sample yields nearly 60,000 clones, of which about 89% are seen a single time; just under 0.5% belongs to the top ten. Sample: CD4+ T cells from peripheral blood mononuclear cells, taken after pregnancy. Source of these receptors: a female donor in good health, enrolled as a control in a pregnancy study. Both conserved end residues are part of each CDR3. The D gene is left open where the match is weak. A row's size may be missing; if present it is once, few, many or a size class.

.,TRBV4-1,few,TRBJ1-4,CASSQGSWLAPATNEKLFF,TGCGCCAGCAGCCAAGGGAGTTGGTTAGCTCCTGCAACTAATGAAAAACTGTTTTTT
.,TRBV2,.,TRBJ1-2,CASSLKPDAYGYTF,TGTGCCAGCAGCCTCAAACCAGATGCCTATGGCTACACCTTC
.,TRBV9,.,TRBJ1-2,CASSVEGESGYTF,TGTGCCAGCAGCGTAGAGGGGGAGTCTGGCTACACCTTC
.,TRBV5-6,.,TRBJ1-2,CASKLGEPGGYTF,TGTGCCAGCAAGCTTGGAGAGCCTGGTGGCTACACCTTC
.,TRBV7-2,.,TRBJ1-5,CASSPSILSEPQHF,TGTGCCAGCAGCCCTTCGATTCTGAGTGAGCCCCAGCATTTT
.,TRBV6-5,.,TRBJ2-1,CASSPRRSYNEQFF,TGTGCCAGCAGTCCCCGGAGGTCCTACAATGAGCAGTTCTTC
.,TRBV30,.,TRBJ2-3,CAWSVLGALADTQYF,TGTGCCTGGAGTGTCCTAGGGGCATTAGCAGATACGCAGTATTTT
TRBD1,TRBV18,.,TRBJ2-7,CASSPKSGTGVYEQYF,TGTGCCAGCTCACCTAAGTCTGGGACAGGGGTCTACGAGCAGTACTTC
.,TRBV9,.,TRBJ1-5,CASSVQATKGPQHF,TGTGCCAGCAGCGTTCAGGCGACCAAAGGGCCCCAGCATTTT
TRBD2,TRBV18,.,TRBJ2-5,CASSPRAGGPETQYF,TGTGCCAGCTCACCAAGAGCGGGGGGGCCGGAGACCCAGTACTTC
.,TRBV7-6,.,TRBJ1-2,CASSETVRDYGYTF,TGTGCCAGCAGCGAGACCGTACGGGACTATGGCTACACCTTC
.,TRBV6-1,.,TRBJ2-7,CASSEQGGYEQYF,TGTGCCAGCAGTGAACAGGGGGGCTACGAGCAGTACTTC
TRBD1,TRBV27,.,TRBJ1-1,CASSPMRGGQGVQRTEAFF,TGTGCCAGCAGCCCAATGAGGGGGGGACAGGGTGTGCAGCGGACTGAAGCTTTCTTT
.,TRBV18,.,TRBJ2-5,CASSLGVQETQYF,TGTGCCAGCTCACTCGGGGTACAAGAGACCCAGTACTTC
TRBD2,TRBV11-3,.,TRBJ2-4,CASSLGTSGDIQYF,TGTGCCAGCAGCTTAGGGACTAGCGGGGACATTCAGTACTTC
TRBD1,TRBV13,once,TRBJ1-5,CASSLSRGINQPQHF,TGTGCCAGCAGCTTATCCAGGGGGATTAATCAGCCCCAGCATTTT
.,TRBV11-3,.,TRBJ1-1,CASSLQGTGTEAFF,TGTGCCAGCAGCTTACAGGGGACGGGGACTGAAGCTTTCTTT
TRBD1,TRBV11-1,.,TRBJ1-2,CASSTPKDREGAFVGYTF,TGTGCCAGCAGCACCCCCAAGGACAGGGAAGGAGCCTTCGTCGGCTACACCTTC
TRBD1,TRBV5-1,.,TRBJ1-1,CASSIQGADTEAFF,TGCGCCAGCTCAATCCAGGGGGCGGACACTGAAGCTTTCTTT
.,TRBV6-5,.,TRBJ1-6,CASTPSFGGNSPLHF,TGTGCCAGCACCCCGAGTTTTGGCGGAAATTCACCCCTCCACTTT
.,TRBV5-1,once,TRBJ2-7,CASGQNGEQYF,TGCGCCAGCGGGCAAAACGGCGAGCAGTACTTC
TRBD1,TRBV2,.,TRBJ1-1,CASSATRTGNTEAFF,TGTGCCAGCAGTGCAACCCGGACAGGGAACACTGAAGCTTTCTTT
.,TRBV7-9,once,TRBJ1-1,CASRGGVSTEAFF,TGTGCCAGCAGAGGCGGGGTGAGCACTGAAGCTTTCTTT
TRBD2,TRBV5-1,.,TRBJ2-1,CASSPVRGGDNEQFF,TGCGCCAGCAGCCCCGTCCGGGGGGGAGACAATGAGCAGTTCTTC
.,TRBV10-3,.,TRBJ1-1,CAISESAGLNTEAFF,TGTGCCATCAGTGAGTCGGCGGGGCTAAACACTGAAGCTTTCTTT
TRBD1,TRBV11-2,.,TRBJ2-5,CASSRDRKGTQYF,TGTGCCAGCAGCCGGGACAGGAAGGGGACCCAGTACTTC
.,TRBV5-1,.,TRBJ1-5,CASSFLPAGINQPQHF,TGCGCCAGCAGCTTCCTCCCGGCAGGGATCAATCAGCCCCAGCATTTT
TRBD1,TRBV19,.,TRBJ2-7,CASSLPPWTGAHEQYF,TGTGCCAGTAGCCTCCCCCCCTGGACAGGGGCCCACGAGCAGTACTTC
.,TRBV15,.,TRBJ1-1,CATSRDKGRAAFF,TGTGCCACCAGCAGAGATAAAGGGAGGGCGGCTTTCTTT
TRBD1,TRBV11-2,.,TRBJ2-1,CASSLLIRDRGNEQFF,TGTGCCAGCAGCTTACTTATCCGGGACAGGGGCAATGAGCAGTTCTTC
TRBD1,TRBV9,.,TRBJ1-1,CASSVQGQAKAFF,TGTGCCAGCAGCGTACAGGGACAGGCCAAAGCTTTCTTT
TRBD1,TRBV6-6,.,TRBJ1-5,CASSYQGAEQPQHF,TGTGCCAGCAGTTATCAGGGGGCTGAACAGCCCCAGCATTTT
.,TRBV27,.,TRBJ1-4,CASSADYRVPELFF,TGTGCCAGCAGTGCCGACTACCGGGTTCCGGAACTGTTTTTT
TRBD1,TRBV5-4,.,TRBJ2-3,CASSPRTGVGTDTQYF,TGTGCCAGCAGCCCCAGGACAGGGGTTGGCACAGATACGCAGTATTTT
TRBD1,TRBV19,.,TRBJ2-7,CASSAHPGQGINEQYF,TGTGCCAGTAGTGCCCATCCGGGACAGGGTATCAACGAGCAGTACTTC
TRBD2,TRBV7-9,once,TRBJ2-1,CASSRDRSGGNEQFF,TGTGCCAGCAGCCGAGACAGATCGGGGGGCAATGAGCAGTTCTTC
.,TRBV19,.,TRBJ2-3,CASRGGDTRTDTQYF,TGTGCCAGTAGAGGGGGGGACACCCGCACAGATACGCAGTATTTT
.,TRBV4-3,.,TRBJ1-1,CASSQASYTEAFF,TGCGCCAGCAGCCAAGCTAGCTACACTGAAGCTTTCTTT
.,TRBV4-1,.,TRBJ2-1,CASSPYGEGQFF,TGCGCCAGCAGCCCTTACGGGGAAGGACAGTTCTTC
TRBD2,TRBV9,.,TRBJ2-5,CASSVAGTSGGEETQYF,TGTGCCAGCAGCGTAGCTGGGACTAGCGGGGGGGAAGAGACCCAGTACTTC
.,TRBV5-1,.,TRBJ2-5,CASSSTRSQETQYF,TGCGCCAGCAGCTCCACTAGGTCACAAGAGACCCAGTACTTC
TRBD1,TRBV7-2,.,TRBJ1-2,CASSLSGQDYGYTF,TGTGCCAGCAGCTTATCGGGACAGGACTATGGCTACACCTTC
.,TRBV5-1,once,TRBJ2-3,CASSLDQRASTDTQYF,TGCGCCAGCAGCTTGGATCAGCGGGCAAGCACAGATACGCAGTATTTT
TRBD1,TRBV18,.,TRBJ1-4,CASSPGQDSSEKLFF,TGTGCCAGCTCCCCAGGACAGGATAGTAGTGAAAAACTGTTTTTT
.,TRBV6-1,.,TRBJ2-7,CASSEARGYPYEQYF,TGTGCCAGCAGTGAAGCCCGAGGGTACCCCTACGAGCAGTACTTC
TRBD1,TRBV10-3,.,TRBJ2-5,CAISTRTGGRGETQYF,TGTGCCATCAGCACGAGGACAGGGGGTCGGGGGGAGACCCAGTACTTC
.,TRBV5-6,.,TRBJ2-5,CASSLESTDTGTQYF,TGTGCCAGCAGCTTGGAATCGACGGACACTGGGACCCAGTACTTC
TRBD1,TRBV14,.,TRBJ1-2,CASSQVVLGGANGYTF,TGTGCCAGCAGCCAAGTTGTATTAGGGGGCGCGAATGGCTACACCTTC
.,TRBV7-2,.,TRBJ2-1,CASSLEKAEQFF,TGTGCCAGCAGCTTAGAGAAAGCTGAGCAGTTCTTC
.,TRBV11-3,.,TRBJ1-1,CASSLGGGNTEAFF,TGTGCCAGCAGCTTAGGGGGGGGGAACACTGAAGCTTTCTTT
.,TRBV18,.,TRBJ2-1,CASSPLRENEQFF,TGTGCCAGCTCACCACTCAGGGAAAATGAGCAGTTCTTC